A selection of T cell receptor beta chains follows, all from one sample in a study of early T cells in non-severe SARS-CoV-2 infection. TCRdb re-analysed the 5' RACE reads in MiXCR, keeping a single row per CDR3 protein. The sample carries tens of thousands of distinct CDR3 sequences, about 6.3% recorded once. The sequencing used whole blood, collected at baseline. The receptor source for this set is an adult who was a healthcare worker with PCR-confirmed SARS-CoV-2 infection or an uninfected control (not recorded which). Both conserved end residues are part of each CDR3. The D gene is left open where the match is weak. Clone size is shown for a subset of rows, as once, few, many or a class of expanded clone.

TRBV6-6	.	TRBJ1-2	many	CASSLGSAGGYTF	TGTGCCAGCAGCCTCGGTTCCGCGGGGGGCTACACCTTC
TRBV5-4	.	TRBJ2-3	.	CASSLGRPSTDTQYF	TGTGCCAGCAGCTTAGGGAGACCTAGCACAGATACGCAGTATTTT
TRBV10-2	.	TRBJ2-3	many	CASSETGRGRADTQYF	TGCGCCAGCAGTGAGACAGGCAGGGGGAGGGCAGATACGCAGTATTTT
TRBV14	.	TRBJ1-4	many	CASSLQTGEKLFF	TGTGCCAGCAGTCTGCAAACAGGCGAAAAACTGTTTTTT
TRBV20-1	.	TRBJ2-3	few	CSAGTKGGLTDTQYF	TGCAGTGCGGGGACCAAGGGGGGCCTCACAGATACGCAGTATTTT
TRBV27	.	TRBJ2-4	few	CASTLRDPENIQYF	TGTGCCAGCACCCTCCGGGACCCGGAAAACATTCAGTACTTC
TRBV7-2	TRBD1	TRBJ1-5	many	CASSDRGHIQTQHF	TGTGCCAGCAGCGACAGGGGCCATATTCAAACCCAGCATTTT
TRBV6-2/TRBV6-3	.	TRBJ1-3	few	CASSWTSGNTIYF	TGTGCCAGCAGTTGGACATCCGGAAACACCATATATTTT
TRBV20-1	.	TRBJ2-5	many	CSARVRWQLDGTQYF	TGCAGTGCTAGAGTTCGTTGGCAGTTAGATGGGACCCAGTACTTC
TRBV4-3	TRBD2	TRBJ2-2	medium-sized	CASSPGLDTGELFF	TGCGCCAGCAGCCCGGGACTAGACACCGGGGAGCTGTTTTTT
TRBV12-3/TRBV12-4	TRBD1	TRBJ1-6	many	CASRARDSYYSPLHF	TGTGCCAGCAGAGCTAGGGACAGTTACTATTCACCCCTCCACTTT
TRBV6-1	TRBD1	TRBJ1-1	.	CASRGQGGRSTEAFF	TGTGCCAGCAGAGGACAGGGGGGGCGATCAACTGAAGCTTTCTTT
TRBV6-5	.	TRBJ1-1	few	CASRQDLHTEAFF	TGTGCCAGCCGTCAAGACCTGCACACTGAAGCTTTCTTT
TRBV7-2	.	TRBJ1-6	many	CASSLVGQSNSPLHF	TGTGCCAGCAGCTTAGTAGGACAGAGTAATTCACCCCTCCACTTT
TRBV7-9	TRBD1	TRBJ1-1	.	CASSPETGRTEAFF	TGTGCCAGCAGCCCGGAGACAGGGCGCACTGAAGCTTTCTTT
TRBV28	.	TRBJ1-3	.	CASSLAGNTIYF	TGTGCCAGCAGTCTTGCTGGAAACACCATATATTTT
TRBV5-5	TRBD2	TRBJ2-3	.	CASSFSGLAGLTDTQYF	TGTGCCAGCAGCTTCTCCGGACTAGCGGGTCTCACAGATACGCAGTATTTT
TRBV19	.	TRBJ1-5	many	CASSIDSGGVNNQPQHF	TGTGCCAGTAGTATAGATAGTGGCGGAGTGAACAATCAGCCCCAGCATTTT
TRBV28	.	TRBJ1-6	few	CASSGQFNSPLHF	TGTGCCAGCAGCGGACAGTTTAATTCACCCCTCCACTTT
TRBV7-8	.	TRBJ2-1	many	CASSLAGTYNEQFF	TGTGCCAGCAGCTTAGCGGGGACCTACAATGAGCAGTTCTTC
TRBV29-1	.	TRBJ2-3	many	CSADSSARTDTQYF	TGCAGCGCCGATTCGTCGGCGCGGACAGATACGCAGTATTTT
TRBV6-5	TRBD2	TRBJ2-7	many	CASRRPGLGLYEQYF	TGTGCCAGCAGACGACCGGGACTAGGTCTCTACGAGCAGTACTTC
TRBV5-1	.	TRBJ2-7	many	CASSLGGQNSYEQYF	TGCGCCAGCAGCCTGGGGGGACAGAACTCCTACGAGCAGTACTTC
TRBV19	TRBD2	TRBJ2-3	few	CASTRRHKASGFAITTDTQYF	TGTGCCAGTACCCGCCGTCATAAGGCTAGCGGGTTCGCGATCACCACAGATACGCAGTATTTT
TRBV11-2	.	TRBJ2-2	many	CASSLVPALNTGELFF	TGTGCCAGCAGCTTAGTCCCAGCCCTGAACACCGGGGAGCTGTTTTTT
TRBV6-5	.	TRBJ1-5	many	CASSRSGDQPQHF	TGTGCCAGCAGTCGCTCCGGGGATCAGCCCCAGCATTTT
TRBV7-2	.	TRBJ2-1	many	CASSASLKQFF	TGTGCCAGCAGCGCGAGCCTGAAGCAGTTCTTC
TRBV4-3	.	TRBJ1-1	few	CASSQEITGYTEAFF	TGCGCCAGCAGCCAGGAAATCACAGGGTACACTGAAGCTTTCTTT
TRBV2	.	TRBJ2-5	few	CASSGQGGQETQYF	TGTGCCAGCAGTGGACAGGGAGGACAAGAGACCCAGTACTTC
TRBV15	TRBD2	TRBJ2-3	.	CATSSESRLASTDTQYF	TGTGCCACCAGCAGCGAGTCCAGACTAGCAAGCACAGATACGCAGTATTTT